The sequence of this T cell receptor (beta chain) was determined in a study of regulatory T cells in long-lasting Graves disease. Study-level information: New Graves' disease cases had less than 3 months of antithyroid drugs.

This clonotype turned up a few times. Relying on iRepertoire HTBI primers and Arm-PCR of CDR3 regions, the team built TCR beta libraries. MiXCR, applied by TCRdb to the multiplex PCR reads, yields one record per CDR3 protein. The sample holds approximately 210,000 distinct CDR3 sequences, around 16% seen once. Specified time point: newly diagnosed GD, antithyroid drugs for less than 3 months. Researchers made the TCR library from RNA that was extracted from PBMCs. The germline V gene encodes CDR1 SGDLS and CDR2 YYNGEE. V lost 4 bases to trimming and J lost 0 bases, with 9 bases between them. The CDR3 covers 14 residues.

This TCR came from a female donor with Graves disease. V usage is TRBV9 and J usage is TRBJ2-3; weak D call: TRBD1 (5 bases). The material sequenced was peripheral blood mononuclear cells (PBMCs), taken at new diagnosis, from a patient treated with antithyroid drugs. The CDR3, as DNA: TGTGCCAGCAGCTGGTCAGGGAGCACAGATACGCAGTATTTT. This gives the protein CASSWSGSTDTQYF. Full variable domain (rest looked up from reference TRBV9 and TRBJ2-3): DSGVTQTPKHLITATGQRVTLRCSPRSGDLSVYWYQQSLDQGLQFLIQYYNGEERAKGNILERFSAQQFPDLHSELNLSSLELGDSALYFCASSWSGSTDTQYFGPGTRLTVL.